These 30 T cell receptor beta chains were sequenced from one sample in a study of T-cell reconstitution after alpha-beta-depleted transplantation in children. During its preparation, the TCRbeta library received unique molecular identifiers. TCRdb redid the calling of the PCR reads with MiXCR, one entry per CDR3 protein. The repertoire includes about 540,000 distinct CDR3 sequences, around 27% of them detected once, and about a third sits in the top ten. The sample consisted of PBMCs, taken before TCRalphabeta/CD19-depleted stem cell transplant. All receptors come from a boy under two years old with Wiskott-Aldrich syndrome, due to receive a stem cell transplant.

V usage is TRBV20-1 and J usage is TRBJ2-7; D ambiguous. Germline V gene lookup returns CDR1 DFQATT and CDR2 SNEGSKA (reference sequence). This CDR3 has 12 residues. The V end lost 2 bases, the J end lost 2 bases, and 7 bases lay between the germline ends. As DNA, the CDR3 is TGCAGTGCTAGAAATCAGGCCTACGAGCAGTACTTC. Translated, it gives CSARNQAYEQYF.

This clonotype was counted only a few times. The chain recombines TRBV20-1 with TRBJ1-1, with D tentatively TRBD1 (5 bases). Germline V lookup: CDR1 DFQATT, CDR2 SNEGSKA (reference sequence). The CDR3 contains 13 residues. The V end lost 5 bases, the J end lost 1 base, and 11 bases lay between the germline ends. As DNA, the CDR3 is TGCAGTGCTGGGACGGGGAGGAACACTGAAGCTTTCTTT. It yields the protein CSAGTGRNTEAFF.

A single count supports this clonotype. The chain is built from TRBV20-1 and TRBJ2-1, with a tentative D call TRBD2 (6 bases). Germline-derived CDR1 and CDR2 are DFQATT and SNEGSKA (reference sequence). Trimming pared 6 bases from V and 6 bases from J, leaving 18 bases between. The CDR3 runs to 14 residues. This CDR3 reads CSAPRSPGVNEQFF. CDR3 sequence (DNA): TGCAGTGCCCCAAGGTCCCCGGGAGTCAATGAGCAGTTCTTC.

This clonotype occurred a few times. The CDR3 sequence is CASSPSSGRAYNEQFF. In DNA form, the CDR3 reads TGTGCCAGCAGTCCTTCGAGCGGGAGGGCCTACAATGAGCAGTTCTTC. The chain links TRBV27 to TRBJ2-1; TRBD2 agrees at 10 bases. V shed 5 bases, J shed 2 bases, and the junction held 6 bases outside the gene matches. The germline gives CDR1 MNHEY, CDR2 SMNVEV (reference sequence). CDR3 size: 16 residues.

V gene TRBV7-9 combines with J gene TRBJ1-2, with D possibly matching TRBD1 (6 bases). There are 15 residues in the CDR3. V was shortened by 4 bases and J by 0 bases, with 12 bases between the two germline ends. Germline V gene lookup returns CDR1 SEHNR and CDR2 FQNEAQ (reference sequence). The CDR3, as DNA: TGTGCCAGCAGCTGGGGGCAGGGATCTAACTATGGCTACACCTTC. Translated, it gives CASSWGQGSNYGYTF. The entire variable domain, with the rest obtained from reference TRBV7-9 and TRBJ1-2, is as follows: DTGVSQNPRHKITKRGQNVTFRCDPISEHNRLYWYRQTLGQGPEFLTYFQNEAQLEKSRLLSDRFSAERPKGSFSTLEIQRTEQGDSAMYLCASSWGQGSNYGYTFGSGTRLTVV.

The V call is TRBV5-6, the J call TRBJ1-1; D not resolved. Per germline, CDR1 SGHDT and CDR2 YYEEEE. Between the trimmed V and J ends, which lost 0 bases and 1 base, there was a span of 7 bases. The CDR3 contains 14 residues. CDR3 coding DNA: TGTGCCAGCAGCTTGGGGCGGAAGAACACTGAAGCTTTCTTT. Amino acids: CASSLGRKNTEAFF.

V and J are TRBV12-3 or TRBV12-4 and TRBJ2-1, with 8 bases that match TRBD2. This CDR3 has 16 amino acids. Germline trimming cut 7 bases from V and 0 bases from J; bases unmatched to any gene: 8. The CDR3 here is CASIYQLAGSYNEQFF. The CDR3 coding sequence is TGTGCCAGCATTTATCAGCTAGCGGGCTCCTACAATGAGCAGTTCTTC.

This clonotype was observed once. The chain recombines TRBV5-6 with TRBJ2-1, with 10 bases identical to TRBD2. CDR3 size: 16 residues. Trimming at V came to 4 bases and at J to 3 bases, leaving 7 bases not matched to a gene. Germline V lookup: CDR1 SGHDT, CDR2 YYEEEE. DNA for the CDR3: TGTGCCAGCAGCCCACCTAGCGGGAGCGGCTACAATGAGCAGTTCTTC. It specifies CASSPPSGSGYNEQFF.

The chain recombines TRBV24-1 with TRBJ1-2, with a tentative D call TRBD1 (6 bases). This CDR3 comprises 14 residues. Trimming removed 4 bases from V and 7 bases from J, with 15 bases in between. Germline values: CDR1 KGHDR, CDR2 SFDVKD. CDR3 DNA sequence: TGTGCCACCAGTGACTCCGACAGGCCCAGTGGCTACACCTTC. This sequence encodes CATSDSDRPSGYTF.

This clonotype turned up a few times. The rearrangement links TRBV28 to TRBJ1-4, with D unresolved. Trimming took off 8 bases at V and 7 bases at J, with 11 bases between the two ends. Looked up from germline, CDR1 is MDHEN and CDR2 is SYDVKM. CDR3 length equals 12 residues. CDR3 protein: CASEGRSEKLFF. In DNA form, the CDR3 reads TGTGCCAGCGAGGGAAGGAGTGAAAAACTGTTTTTT.

This clonotype was recorded a few times. CDR3 in amino acids: CAISPLAGEQETQYF. In nucleotides, the CDR3 is TGTGCCATCAGTCCACTAGCGGGAGAGCAAGAGACCCAGTACTTC. J is TRBJ2-5 and V is TRBV10-3, with 11 bases that match TRBD2. The CDR3 consists of 15 residues. Per germline, CDR1 ENHRY and CDR2 SYGVKD. The V gene end was trimmed by 5 bases and the J gene end by 2 bases; junction bases not matched to a gene: 4.

This clonotype was found a few times. The chain uses TRBV21-1 and TRBJ2-5; TRBD1, the D gene given by the table, was not confirmed from the DNA. TRBV21-1 is a pseudogene locus. The CDR3 totals 17 residues. The CDR3 reads CASSKRAGQGQQETQYF. DNA for the CDR3: TGTGCCAGCAGCAAAAGGGCCGGACAGGGTCAACAAGAGACCCAGTACTTC.

The sample holds one count of this clonotype. V is TRBV10-3 and J is TRBJ2-5; 9 positions match TRBD1. Per the germline V gene, CDR1 is ENHRY and CDR2 is SYGVKD. The CDR3 sequence is 15 residues long. V lost 10 bases to trimming and J lost 2 bases; unmatched junction nucleotides: 11. The CDR3 DNA reads as TGTGCCACAAAATCGGACAGGGGCGGGCAAGAGACCCAGTACTTC. Residues: CATKSDRGGQETQYF.

The chain employs TRBV7-9 and TRBJ2-1, with no clear D. Deletions cut 4 bases from V and 8 bases from J, with 12 bases between. CDR3 length: 13 amino acids. The germline V gene encodes CDR1 SEHNR and CDR2 FQNEAQ (reference sequence). The chain's CDR3 is CASSYPAGDEQFF. For the CDR3, the DNA is TGTGCCAGCAGCTATCCGGCAGGCGATGAGCAGTTCTTC.

The gene calls are TRBV18 and TRBJ1-5; D unclear. Trimming took 2 bases from V and 1 from J, leaving 9 bases between them. CDR3 length equals 15 residues. Germline CDR1 KGHSH, CDR2 LQKENI. CDR3 loop: CASSPGFDSNQPQHF. The CDR3 DNA sequence: TGTGCCAGCTCACCAGGGTTCGACAGCAATCAGCCCCAGCATTTT. Complete variable domain (other parts from reference TRBV18 and TRBJ1-5): NAGVMQNPRHLVRRRGQEARLRCSPMKGHSHVYWYRQLPEEGLKFMVYLQKENIIDESGMPKERFSAEFPKEGPSILRIQQVVRGDSAAYFCASSPGFDSNQPQHFGDGTRLSIL.

This chain joins TRBV5-1 and TRBJ2-1; 10 bases align to TRBD2. CDR1 is SGHRS and CDR2 is YFSETQ in the germline V gene. The CDR3 is 15 amino acids. Trimming at V came to 4 bases and at J to 3 bases, leaving 4 bases not matched to a gene. Written as DNA, the CDR3 is TGCGCCAGCAGCCAGCTAGCGGGAGACTACAATGAGCAGTTCTTC. Its protein product is CASSQLAGDYNEQFF.

The V gene is TRBV5-1, the J gene TRBJ2-6; 7 nucleotides line up with TRBD1. J gave up 4 bases and V 3 bases, and 4 bases lay outside the gene matches. This CDR3 comprises 15 residues. Germline V gene sequence: CDR1 SGHRS, CDR2 YFSETQ. The CDR3 DNA is TGCGCCAGCAGCTCCGTAGGGGGCGGGGCCAACGTCCTGACTTTC. It translates to CASSSVGGGANVLTF.

This clonotype turned up a few times. CDR3 coding DNA: TGTGCCAGCAGCCAAGATCTAGGGTTTTACACTGAAGCTTTCTTT. Its protein product is CASSQDLGFYTEAFF. The chain uses TRBV14 and TRBJ1-1; D remains unclear. The ends were cut back, 0 bases at V and 3 bases at J, with 11 bases in the middle. The CDR3 covers 15 residues. Germline V gives CDR1 SGHDN, CDR2 FVKESK.

The gene calls are TRBV20-1 and TRBJ2-1; 14 bases are a match to TRBD2. V gave up 3 bases and J gave up 2 bases; unmatched junction bases: 6. CDR1 DFQATT and CDR2 SNEGSKA come from the germline V gene (reference sequence). The CDR3 is 17 residues long. As DNA, the CDR3 is TGCAGTGCTAGGGGGACTAGCGGGAGAGGGGCCTACAATGAGCAGTTCTTC. Translating it yields CSARGTSGRGAYNEQFF.

The genes are TRBV9 and TRBJ2-1; TRBD2 agrees at 12 bases. Trimming took 3 bases from V and 8 from J; bases not matched to a gene: 3. CDR1 is SGDLS, CDR2 YYNGEE, per germline. The CDR3 extends over 14 amino acids. CDR3 nucleotides: TGTGCCAGCAGCGCCGGGACTAGCGGGTATGAGCAGTTCTTC. Its translation is CASSAGTSGYEQFF.

The chain carries TRBV20-1 and TRBJ2-1; D unresolved. The CDR3 loop spans 12 amino acids. Germline loops: CDR1 DFQATT, CDR2 SNEGSKA (reference sequence). CDR3 in amino acids: CSASKWGNEQFF. DNA of the CDR3: TGCAGCGCCTCAAAGTGGGGCAATGAGCAGTTCTTC.

The chain has TRBV2 and TRBJ2-3, with 9 bases that match TRBD1. The V segment lost 1 base and the J segment 0 bases; nucleotides outside the gene matches: 5. The CDR3 has 17 residues. From germline, CDR1 is SNHLY and CDR2 FYNNEI. The CDR3: CASSEEFGTGSTDTQYF. The CDR3 DNA follows: TGTGCCAGCAGTGAAGAGTTTGGGACAGGGAGCACAGATACGCAGTATTTT.

At least ten counts were recorded for this clonotype. J is TRBJ2-1 and V is TRBV5-6, with 10 nucleotides matching TRBD2. The CDR3 length is 15 residues. The germline V gene has CDR1 SGHDT and CDR2 YYEEEE. Trimming removed 3 bases from V and 2 bases from J; junction bases left unmatched: 2. CDR3 sequence reads: CASSSAGGPYNEQFF. The DNA for the CDR3 is TGTGCCAGCAGCTCAGCGGGAGGGCCCTACAATGAGCAGTTCTTC.

This clonotype turned up a few times. The chain carries TRBV28 and TRBJ2-1; TRBD2 matches 10 bases. With V trimmed by 5 bases and J by 7 bases, 11 bases remained unmatched. The V gene's germline CDR1 is MDHEN and CDR2 SYDVKM. The CDR3 runs to 16 residues. The CDR3 here is CASSELNSGRRNEQFF. The DNA of the CDR3 is TGTGCCAGCAGTGAACTAAATAGCGGGAGGCGAAATGAGCAGTTCTTC.

The V and J genes are TRBV5-1 and TRBJ2-1, with TRBD2 matching 10 bases. V gave up 7 bases and J gave up 4 bases; unmatched junction bases: 8. This CDR3 has 15 residues. Germline assignment: CDR1 SGHRS and CDR2 YFSETQ. Here the CDR3 reads CASERLAGEYNEQFF. The DNA of the CDR3 is TGCGCCAGCGAACGGCTAGCGGGGGAGTACAATGAGCAGTTCTTC.

This chain uses TRBV5-1 with TRBJ1-4, with D possibly matching TRBD1 (6 bases). The germline CDR1 and CDR2 sequences are SGHRS and YFSETQ. V was clipped by 4 bases and J by 7 bases, with 17 bases between them. The CDR3 has 15 residues. The CDR3 bases are TGCGCCAGCAGCCTAAATCAGGGGCCCCCTGAAAAACTGTTTTTT. Amino acids: CASSLNQGPPEKLFF.

The chain has TRBV5-1 and TRBJ2-3; no clear D gene. The germline V and J ends were trimmed by 3 bases and 1 base, with 12 bases remaining between them. CDR1 SGHRS and CDR2 YFSETQ come from the germline V gene. The CDR3 is 15 amino acids. The CDR3 region has the DNA TGCGCCAGCAGCTCCTTAGGGCCGGGCACAGATACGCAGTATTTT. Its protein is CASSSLGPGTDTQYF. The whole variable domain, filled in from reference TRBV5-1 and TRBJ2-3, reads KAGVTQTPRYLIKTRGQQVTLSCSPISGHRSVSWYQQTPGQGLQFLFEYFSETQRNKGNFPGRFSGRQFSNSRSEMNVSTLELGDSALYLCASSSLGPGTDTQYFGPGTRLTVL.

The CDR3 reads CASSLLASGSTGELFF. The DNA for the CDR3 is TGTGCCAGCAGTTTATTAGCTTCGGGGAGCACCGGGGAGCTGTTTTTT. The chain employs TRBV28 and TRBJ2-2; D might be TRBD2 (5 bases). The CDR3 runs 16 residues. The ends were cut back, 1 base at V and 4 bases at J, with 13 bases in the middle. The germline gives CDR1 MDHEN, CDR2 SYDVKM.

The gene calls are TRBV5-1 and TRBJ1-2; TRBD1 aligns across 7 bases. Unmatched junction bases numbered 8, after V lost 4 bases and J lost 8 bases. The V gene's germline CDR1 is SGHRS and CDR2 YFSETQ. This CDR3 comprises 13 residues. Here the CDR3 reads CASSEQGRRGYTF. The CDR3 region has the DNA TGCGCCAGCAGCGAACAGGGGAGGAGGGGCTACACCTTC. Looking up the rest from reference TRBV5-1 and TRBJ1-2 gives the full variable domain: KAGVTQTPRYLIKTRGQQVTLSCSPISGHRSVSWYQQTPGQGLQFLFEYFSETQRNKGNFPGRFSGRQFSNSRSEMNVSTLELGDSALYLCASSEQGRRGYTFGSGTRLTVV.

The chain employs TRBV6-1 and TRBJ2-3; the D gene could be TRBD1 or TRBD2 (7 bases each). This CDR3 has 15 residues. V was clipped by 6 bases and J by 3 bases, with 16 bases between them. From germline, CDR1 is MNHNS and CDR2 SASEGT. The CDR3 bases are TGTGCCAGCAGGATTCGACAGGGAGGGACAGATACGCAGTATTTT. As protein: CASRIRQGGTDTQYF.